The clone carrying this T cell receptor (beta chain) was seen a handful of times. Antigen: not known. Each donor gave one heparinised blood draw averaging around 120 mL. The entry originates in a study of beta chain features in type 1 diabetes. The isolated RNA, all of it, was reverse transcribed, so expressed TCRB transcripts were what got sequenced. It was found that naive, central memory and regulatory T cell samples averaged about 3.4 million reads. Profiled with immunoSEQ multiplex PCR; TCRdb holds only in-frame clones, not every one. Seen here are about 330,000 clones, 11% observed once, and the top ten hold 0.015%. The CDR3 consists of 15 residues. Germline V gene data show CDR1 as MGHDK and CDR2 as SYGVNS. Deletions cut 1 base from V and 5 bases from J, with 14 bases between. The study, taken as a whole, reports: Healthy donors had naive, central memory and Treg TCRB repertoires that appeared less similar than those seen among patients. Still unanswered here is whether HLA type influences TCRB rearrangement.

Sequenced material: naive CD4+ T cells from blood. The sequence was obtained from a woman in her twenties or thirties in good health. The chain joins TRBV25-1 to TRBJ1-2; weak D call: TRBD1 (6 bases). The CDR3 here is CASSESGGSSYGYTF. The DNA for the CDR3 is TGTGCCAGCAGTGAATCGGGGGGCAGTTCTTATGGCTACACCTTC.